A single sample gave rise to the 22 T cell receptor beta chains below, sequenced in a study of blood T cell repertoires in COVID-19. The method was immunoSEQ multiplex PCR; TCRdb's version includes in-frame clones alone and lacks a portion of them. Of 200,000 to 300,000 clones detected, more than 70% appear once; the ten largest clones hold about 2.3%. The sample comprised PBMCs or T cells enriched from blood (not recorded which). These receptors were collected from a woman between 40 and 50 years old with acute COVID-19.

J is TRBJ1-1 and V is TRBV19; D remains unclear. With 3 bases removed from V and 0 bases from J, the gap between germline ends came to 14 bases. There are 16 residues in the CDR3. Germline CDR1 reads LNHDA; CDR2 reads SQIVND (reference sequence). The CDR3 coding sequence is TGTGCCAGTAGTATCTTTGGCAGAACTATGAACACTGAAGCTTTCTTT. It translates to CASSIFGRTMNTEAFF.

The rearrangement links TRBV19 to TRBJ2-7; 10 nucleotides line up with TRBD2. CDR1 LNHDA and CDR2 SQIVND come from the germline V gene (reference sequence). The length of the CDR3 is 15 residues. Trimming cost V 1 base and J 3 bases; bases outside gene matches: 3. DNA of the CDR3: TGTGCCAGTAGTATAGTAGCGGGAGGTTTCTACGAGCAGTACGTC. Protein product: CASSIVAGGFYEQYV.

CDR3: CASSELAGGPVDTQYF. The CDR3 DNA reads TGCGCCAGCAGTGAACTAGCGGGGGGGCCAGTAGATACGCAGTATTTT. The J gene is TRBJ2-3, the V gene TRBV10-1, with 13 bases fitting TRBD2. V lost 3 bases and J lost 5; bases outside the gene matches: 5. Germline CDR1 is WNHNN and CDR2 is SYGVQD (reference sequence). This CDR3 contains 16 residues.

This chain links TRBV11-3 with TRBJ1-2; D ambiguous. The CDR3 spans 14 residues. The germline V gene has CDR1 SGHNT and CDR2 YENEEA. Trimming removed 5 bases at V and 5 bases at J, with 15 bases between. CDR3 DNA: TGTGCCAGCAGCCCAAGCAGGCAGGATTATGGCTACACCTTC. It translates to CASSPSRQDYGYTF.

This chain connects TRBV5-1 to TRBJ1-3, with TRBD1 matching 7 bases. CDR1 and CDR2 (germline): SGHRS, YFSETQ. CDR3 size: 18 residues. The V gene end was trimmed by 4 bases and the J gene end by 0 bases; junction bases not matched to a gene: 13. The CDR3 nucleotides are TGCGCCAGCAGCCGGAAAGGGGGCGCGACCTTCTCTGGAAACACCATATATTTT. Amino acids: CASSRKGGATFSGNTIYF.

This chain links TRBV19 with TRBJ2-7, with 7 bases matching TRBD1. Germline CDR1 is LNHDA and CDR2 is SQIVND (reference sequence). With V trimmed by 8 bases and J by 1 base, 8 bases remained unmatched. The CDR3 contains 14 residues. In DNA, the CDR3 is TGTGCCAGTGCCGGGACAGATATTTCCTACGAGCAGTACTTC. It codes for CASAGTDISYEQYF.

This clone has more than one count but fewer than ten. CDR3 nucleotide sequence: TGTGCCACCCAACGGGGGGCGGGATATGGCTACACCTTC. It yields the protein CATQRGAGYGYTF. The chain joins TRBV24-1 to TRBJ1-2; D is perhaps TRBD1 (6 bases). Germline CDR1 is KGHDR and CDR2 is SFDVKD. The length of the CDR3 is 13 residues. Between the trimmed V and J ends, which lost 9 bases and 5 bases, there was a span of 15 bases.

The chain employs TRBV9 and TRBJ2-2; perhaps TRBD2 as D (5 bases). The V end lost 0 bases, the J end lost 3 bases, and 15 bases lay between the germline ends. The CDR3 length is 17 residues. Germline V CDR1 and CDR2: SGDLS, YYNGEE. The CDR3 DNA sequence: TGTGCCAGCAGCGTAGGGGTAGCGATTGAGGACACCGGGGAGCTGTTTTTT. It translates to CASSVGVAIEDTGELFF.

The chain carries TRBV7-9 and TRBJ1-1; 11 bases match TRBD1. The ends lost 5 bases at V and 1 base at J; junction bases unmatched: 6. The CDR3 spans 16 residues. Germline CDR1 is SEHNR and CDR2 is FQNEAQ (reference sequence). CDR3 in amino acids: CASSPGQGARNTEAFF. For the CDR3, the DNA is TGTGCCAGCAGCCCTGGACAGGGGGCAAGGAACACTGAAGCTTTCTTT.

This clone was seen a handful of times. In nucleotides, the CDR3 is TGTGCCAGCAGCCAAAACGGGGGTGAAGAGACCCAGTACTTC. It codes for CASSQNGGEETQYF. The chain couples TRBV4-2 to TRBJ2-5, with a possible D match to TRBD2 (6 bases). Trimming removed 2 bases at V and 3 bases at J, with 10 bases between. The germline V gene encodes CDR1 LGHNA and CDR2 YNFKEQ. The CDR3 totals 14 residues.

The rearrangement joins TRBV29-1 to TRBJ2-1, with 8 bases identical to TRBD2. This CDR3 contains 14 residues. J gave up 3 bases and V 7 bases, and 8 bases lay outside the gene matches. CDR1 is SQVTM and CDR2 is ANQGSEA in the germline V gene. The CDR3, as DNA: TGCAGCGCCGGAAGGCTAGCGGGCTACAATGAGCAGTTCTTC. Translated, it gives CSAGRLAGYNEQFF.

The chain combines TRBV3-1 (or the pseudogene TRBV3-2) with TRBJ2-7; D gene uncertain. CDR3 length equals 13 residues. The germline V gene has CDR1 LGHDT and CDR2 YNNKEL (reference sequence). Trimming pared 1 base from V and 7 bases from J, leaving 11 bases between. CDR3 amino acids: CASSQGPPSEQYF. CDR3 bases: TGTGCCAGCAGCCAAGGGCCCCCTTCGGAGCAGTACTTC.

V and J are TRBV7-2 and TRBJ2-1; 7 positions agree with TRBD2. Trimming cost V 5 bases and J 9 bases; bases outside gene matches: 10. The CDR3 has 14 amino acids. Germline-derived CDR1 and CDR2 are SGHTA and FQGNSA. CDR3 bases: TGTGCCAGCAGCCCCGGGACTAAAGTCGGTGAGCAGTTCTTC. This encodes CASSPGTKVGEQFF.

V and J are TRBV5-1 and TRBJ2-7, with a possible D match to TRBD1 (5 bases). The germline V gene encodes CDR1 SGHRS and CDR2 YFSETQ. The CDR3 runs to 13 residues. Trimming took 5 bases from V and 5 from J, leaving 14 bases between them. The CDR3 spells CASSSQGPDEQYV. For the CDR3, the DNA is TGCGCCAGCAGTTCCCAGGGCCCAGACGAGCAGTACGTC.

This clone was found once. The germline gene is not matched at one end of the junction; a read error may be the cause. The chain recombines TRBV7-7 with TRBJ2-2; 11 bases are shared with TRBD2. This CDR3 region has 17 residues. Germline CDR1 is SSHAT and CDR2 is FNYEAQ (reference sequence). The CDR3 nucleotides are TGTGCTAGCAGATCACTAGCGGGAGAAGGGGTTACCGGGGAGCTGTTTTTT. It yields the protein CASRSLAGEGVTGELFF.

With regard to this clone: Other DNA sequences in this specimen translate into the identical CDR3. The rearrangement links TRBV4-3 to TRBJ2-1, with TRBD1 matching 9 bases. Germline CDR1 LGHNA, CDR2 YSLEER. The V segment lost 4 bases and the J segment 0 bases; nucleotides outside the gene matches: 4. CDR3 length: 16 amino acids. Here the CDR3 reads CASSLGTGSSYNEQFF. The CDR3, as DNA: TGCGCCAGCAGCCTTGGGACAGGGAGCTCCTACAATGAGCAGTTCTTC.

This chain uses TRBV10-3 with TRBJ2-3, with 8 nucleotides matching TRBD2. The CDR3 totals 18 residues. Germline CDR1 is ENHRY and CDR2 is SYGVKD. V gave up 2 bases and J gave up 4 bases; unmatched junction bases: 14. The CDR3 DNA reads TGTGCCATCAGTGAGCTCCCCCCGACTAGCGTGGGCGCAGATACGCAGTATTTT. Translated: CAISELPPTSVGADTQYF.

The genes are TRBV30 and TRBJ1-2; the match to TRBD1 covers 8 bases. V shed 3 bases, J shed 4 bases, and the junction held 7 bases outside the gene matches. This CDR3 is built from 14 residues. Germline loops: CDR1 GTSNPN, CDR2 SVGIG (reference sequence). This CDR3 reads CAWSPGGPPYGYTF. In DNA form, the CDR3 reads TGTGCCTGGAGCCCAGGGGGCCCCCCCTATGGCTACACCTTC.

Concerning this clone itself: The sample holds other DNA sequences that translate to the same CDR3. This chain connects TRBV30 to TRBJ1-5, with D hard to call. This CDR3 comprises 13 residues. Germline assignment: CDR1 GTSNPN and CDR2 SVGIG (reference sequence). Trimming shortened V by 0 bases and J by 2 bases, and 5 bases separated the two germline ends. The CDR3 DNA reads as TGTGCCTGGAGTGTTCAGGGCAATCAGCCCCAGCATTTT. Translated: CAWSVQGNQPQHF.

This chain links TRBV6-1 with TRBJ1-6; a weak D match, TRBD1 (6 bases). Germline CDR1 is MNHNS and CDR2 is SASEGT. The CDR3 runs 19 residues. Trimming took off 3 bases at V and 0 bases at J, with 18 bases between the two ends. Here the CDR3 reads CASSDPRSGALSYNSPLHF. The DNA for the CDR3 is TGTGCCAGCAGTGATCCCCGGTCAGGGGCCCTCTCCTATAATTCACCCCTCCACTTT.

The chain links TRBV29-1 to TRBJ1-2; D is perhaps TRBD1 (5 bases). V was shortened by 4 bases and J by 3 bases, with 9 bases between the two germline ends. Germline loops: CDR1 SQVTM, CDR2 ANQGSEA. This CDR3 is 12 amino acids long. The CDR3 DNA reads TGCAGCGTTGCTGGAGGGGACTATGGCTACACCTTC. It is translated as CSVAGGDYGYTF. The full variable domain, rest sourced from reference TRBV29-1 and TRBJ1-2, is SAVISQKPSRDICQRGTSLTIQCQVDSQVTMMFWYRQQPGQSLTLIATANQGSEATYESGFVIDKFPISRPNLTFSTLTVSNMSPEDSSIYLCSVAGGDYGYTFGSGTRLTVV.

The V and J genes are TRBV15 and TRBJ1-1; 7 bases align to TRBD1. CDR1 is LNHNV and CDR2 is YYDKDF in the germline V gene (reference sequence). The CDR3 sequence is 11 residues long. Trimming cost V 6 bases and J 6 bases; bases outside gene matches: 1. CDR3 in amino acids: CATRDRAEAFF. The CDR3 nucleotides are TGTGCCACCAGAGACAGGGCTGAAGCTTTCTTT.